The 24 T cell receptor beta chains below were found in one sample sequenced in a study of OX40 agonist ivuxolimab in advanced cancers. Repertoires were generated with immunoSEQ multiplex PCR, while TCRdb's copy carries only in-frame clones and drops some. Here the sample spans about 47,000 clones, around nine tenths being singletons. The specimen comprised CD4+ or CD8+ T cells sorted from blood, sampled in a trial of the OX40 agonist ivuxolimab. The receptor source for this set is an adult with an advanced solid tumor such as melanoma, head and neck, liver or kidney cancer.

V usage is TRBV30 and J usage is TRBJ2-5; D is possibly TRBD1 (6 bases). Trimming removed 5 bases at V and 3 bases at J, with 10 bases between. The germline CDR1 and CDR2 sequences are GTSNPN and SVGIG (reference sequence). The CDR3 length is 12 residues. The CDR3 region is CAWEQGKETQYF. CDR3 nucleotide sequence: TGTGCCTGGGAACAGGGAAAAGAGACCCAGTACTTC.

This rearrangement joins TRBV6-5 to TRBJ2-1; TRBD1 or TRBD2 may be the D gene (5 bases each). Looked up from germline, CDR1 is MNHEY and CDR2 is SVGAGI. This CDR3 has 14 residues. Between the trimmed V and J ends, which lost 6 bases and 6 bases, there was a span of 15 bases. CDR3: CASRRGDSANEQFF. The CDR3 DNA reads TGTGCCAGCAGGAGGGGCGACAGTGCCAATGAGCAGTTCTTC.

The chain couples TRBV10-2 to TRBJ2-5; D could derive from TRBD1 or TRBD2 (5 bases each). CDR1 and CDR2 from the germline V gene are WSHSY and SAAADI. There are 16 residues in the CDR3. V lost 4 bases and J lost 0, with 15 bases in between. The CDR3 sequence: CASSGGLQAYQETQYF. The CDR3 coding sequence is TGCGCCAGCAGTGGAGGGTTACAGGCCTACCAAGAGACCCAGTACTTC.

The V call is TRBV7-2, the J call TRBJ1-2; TRBD1 might be the D (6 bases). Germline lookup yields CDR1 SGHTA and CDR2 FQGNSA. V was pared by 4 bases and J by 4 bases, with 22 bases between. The CDR3 spans 17 residues. The DNA of the CDR3 is TGTGCCAGCAGCTCCCCTGACCAGGGGCCGCGGGCCTATGGCTACACCTTC. Encoded protein: CASSSPDQGPRAYGYTF.

The chain is built from TRBV14 and TRBJ2-7; no reliable D call. The germline CDR1 and CDR2 sequences are SGHDN and FVKESK. The CDR3 has 13 residues. Trimming shortened V by 4 bases and J by 2 bases, and 9 bases separated the two germline ends. In DNA, the CDR3 is TGTGCCAGCAGCCCTCGTAATACCTACGAGCAGTACTTC. This gives the protein CASSPRNTYEQYF.

The chain is built from TRBV2 and TRBJ2-3, with 9 bases matching TRBD2. The CDR3 is 21 residues long. From germline, CDR1 is SNHLY and CDR2 FYNNEI. The J segment lost 3 bases and the V segment lost 2 bases, leaving 21 bases of the junction unmatched. CDR3 residues: CASSEPSDLSGRYSRTDTQYF. The CDR3 nucleotides read TGTGCCAGCAGTGAACCTTCTGACCTTAGCGGGAGATACAGTAGGACAGATACGCAGTATTTT.

This clone was recorded only once. CDR3 sequence reads: CASSFMEATNEKLFF. As DNA, the CDR3 is TGTGCCAGCAGCTTTATGGAAGCAACTAATGAAAAACTGTTTTTT. The chain has TRBV11-3 and TRBJ1-4; D remains ambiguous. The CDR3 sequence is 15 residues long. The V end was cut by 3 bases, the J end by 0 bases, with 8 bases between. From germline, CDR1 is SGHNT and CDR2 YENEEA.

The chain couples TRBV18 to TRBJ2-7, with D perhaps matching TRBD2 (7 bases). The germline CDR1 and CDR2 sequences are KGHSH and LQKENI. The CDR3 is made up of 15 amino acids. V was trimmed by 3 bases and J by 4 bases, leaving 16 bases between them. Here the CDR3 DNA reads TGTGCCAGCTCACCGGCGGGGGCGGGAGCTTACGAGCAGTACTTC. It is translated as CASSPAGAGAYEQYF.

This clone was observed a handful of times. The rearrangement uses TRBV19 and TRBJ2-5; maybe TRBD2 (5 bases). The germline V gene encodes CDR1 LNHDA and CDR2 SQIVND (reference sequence). The CDR3 loop spans 13 amino acids. V lost 5 bases to trimming and J lost 0 bases, with 7 bases between them. This CDR3 reads CASSWRYQETQYF. CDR3 DNA: TGTGCCAGTAGTTGGAGGTACCAAGAGACCCAGTACTTC.

J is TRBJ2-7 and V is TRBV25-1; 7 positions match TRBD2. Trimming cost V 6 bases and J 4 bases; bases outside gene matches: 15. The germline gives CDR1 MGHDK, CDR2 SYGVNS. CDR3 size: 16 residues. The CDR3 sequence: CASSPGASGPGYEQYF. CDR3 DNA: TGTGCCAGCAGCCCTGGGGCTAGCGGACCGGGGTACGAGCAGTACTTC.

This clone was seen a handful of times. The chain is built from TRBV30 and TRBJ2-3, with D uncertain. The germline V and J ends were trimmed by 2 bases and 7 bases, with 13 bases remaining between them. Germline V gives CDR1 GTSNPN, CDR2 SVGIG (reference sequence). This CDR3 has 13 amino acids. The CDR3 sequence is CAWSQSPVYTQYF. The CDR3 coding sequence is TGTGCCTGGAGTCAAAGCCCGGTTTATACGCAGTATTTT.

V and J are TRBV27 and TRBJ2-2, with unresolved D. The CDR3 is 19 residues long. V was shortened by 7 bases and J by 2 bases, with 26 bases between the two germline ends. Germline V lookup: CDR1 MNHEY, CDR2 SMNVEV (reference sequence). The chain's CDR3 is CASTRRPTATVLNTGELFF. For the CDR3, the DNA is TGTGCCAGCACCCGAAGGCCTACCGCGACCGTCCTAAACACCGGGGAGCTGTTTTTT.

This rearrangement joins TRBV5-6 to TRBJ2-3, with unresolved D. CDR1 and CDR2 (germline): SGHDT, YYEEEE. CDR3 length equals 14 residues. The V and J ends lost 4 bases and 4 bases respectively, with 13 bases between them. The CDR3 region is CASSTRLSADTQYF. In DNA form, the CDR3 reads TGTGCCAGCAGCACTCGGCTTTCCGCAGATACGCAGTATTTT.

In DNA form, the CDR3 reads TGTGCCAGCAGCTTAAGGTGGAGCGGGAGTCCATACGAGCAGTACTTC. This translates into CASSLRWSGSPYEQYF. The chain recombines TRBV11-2 with TRBJ2-7; 8 bases fit TRBD2. The germline gives CDR1 SGHAT, CDR2 FQNNGV. This CDR3 contains 16 residues. Germline trimming cut 2 bases from V and 4 bases from J; bases unmatched to any gene: 10.

The chain combines TRBV2 with TRBJ1-1, with D perhaps TRBD1 (6 bases). This CDR3 region has 14 residues. V was clipped by 4 bases and J by 1 base, with 10 bases between them. Germline V gives CDR1 SNHLY, CDR2 FYNNEI. The CDR3 sequence: CASSVQGANTEAFF. In DNA form, the CDR3 reads TGTGCCAGCAGTGTACAGGGCGCGAACACTGAAGCTTTCTTT.

V and J are TRBV30 and TRBJ2-7, with D tentatively TRBD2 (5 bases). Germline V lookup: CDR1 GTSNPN, CDR2 SVGIG (reference sequence). V lost 0 bases, J lost 7 bases, and 10 bases lay in between. The CDR3 extends over 12 amino acids. CDR3 sequence (DNA): TGTGCCTGGAGTGTAAGAGGGCGAGAGCAGTACTTC. This encodes CAWSVRGREQYF. Complete variable domain (other parts from reference TRBV30 and TRBJ2-7): SQTIHQWPATLVQPVGSPLSLECTVEGTSNPNLYWYRQAAGRGLQLLFYSVGIGQISSEVPQNLSASRPQDRQFILSSKKLLLSDSGFYLCAWSVRGREQYFGPGTRLTVT.

The chain is built from TRBV19 and TRBJ2-7, with 9 bases that match TRBD1. Germline trimming cut 5 bases from V and 3 bases from J; bases unmatched to any gene: 8. The CDR3 totals 15 residues. The germline V gene encodes CDR1 LNHDA and CDR2 SQIVND (reference sequence). The CDR3 bases are TGTGCCAGTAGTCCGTCGACAGGGGGAATCTACGAGCAGTACTTC. Amino acid sequence: CASSPSTGGIYEQYF.

Note on this clone: A junction boundary mismatches the germline segment, possibly from a read error. This chain links TRBV2 with TRBJ1-1; TRBD1 is a possible D gene (5 bases). Germline V gives CDR1 SNHLY, CDR2 FYNNEI. CDR3 size: 14 residues. The CDR3 here is CASSIRQLKTEAFF. In DNA form, the CDR3 reads TGTGCCAGCAGTATCCGACAGTTGAAAACTGAAGCTTTCTTT.

The chain uses TRBV25-1 and TRBJ1-4, with a tentative D call TRBD1 (5 bases). The length of the CDR3 is 15 residues. CDR1 MGHDK and CDR2 SYGVNS come from the germline V gene. With 4 bases removed from V and 0 bases from J, the gap between germline ends came to 9 bases. The CDR3 spells CASSVGGATNEKLFF. The CDR3 DNA sequence: TGTGCCAGCAGTGTCGGGGGTGCAACTAATGAAAAACTGTTTTTT.

This chain joins TRBV2 and TRBJ1-2; a weak D match, TRBD1 (6 bases). The V end lost 7 bases, the J end lost 4 bases, and 19 bases lay between the germline ends. The CDR3 loop spans 15 amino acids. CDR1 is SNHLY, CDR2 FYNNEI, per germline. CDR3 loop: CASNRLGQSSYGYTF. For the CDR3, the DNA is TGTGCCAGCAACAGATTAGGACAGTCTTCCTATGGCTACACCTTC.

The gene calls are TRBV5-1 and TRBJ2-3; D remains unclear. V lost 0 bases to trimming and J lost 2 bases, with 7 bases between them. Germline V gene sequence: CDR1 SGHRS, CDR2 YFSETQ. This CDR3 contains 14 residues. The CDR3 is CASSLARYTDTQYF. CDR3 sequence (DNA): TGCGCCAGCAGCTTGGCCAGGTACACAGATACGCAGTATTTT.

V is TRBV5-5 and J is TRBJ1-6; no firm D call. V dropped 2 bases and J dropped 7 bases, with 1 base sitting between them. This CDR3 region has 11 residues. Germline-derived CDR1 and CDR2 are SGHKS and YYEKEE (reference sequence). The DNA of the CDR3 is TGTGCCAGCAGCTTCAATTCACCCCTCCACTTT. The encoded protein is CASSFNSPLHF.

This clone was counted only a few times. The rearrangement links TRBV6-5 to TRBJ1-4; D is unclear. Between the trimmed V and J ends, which lost 6 bases and 3 bases, there was a span of 11 bases. Per the germline V gene, CDR1 is MNHEY and CDR2 is SVGAGI. This CDR3 is built from 14 residues. The CDR3 DNA is TGTGCCAGCAGCCGATACATCTCTAATGAAAAACTGTTTTTT. It translates to CASSRYISNEKLFF.

As DNA, the CDR3 is TGCGCCAGCAGCCGCCTTCGAAACTCTGGGGCCAACGTCCTGACTTTC. Amino acids: CASSRLRNSGANVLTF. This chain links TRBV4-1 with TRBJ2-6; D gene ambiguous. V was cut by 4 bases and J by 0 bases, with 10 bases left in between. The CDR3 covers 16 residues. Germline V gene lookup returns CDR1 MGHRA and CDR2 YSYEKL.